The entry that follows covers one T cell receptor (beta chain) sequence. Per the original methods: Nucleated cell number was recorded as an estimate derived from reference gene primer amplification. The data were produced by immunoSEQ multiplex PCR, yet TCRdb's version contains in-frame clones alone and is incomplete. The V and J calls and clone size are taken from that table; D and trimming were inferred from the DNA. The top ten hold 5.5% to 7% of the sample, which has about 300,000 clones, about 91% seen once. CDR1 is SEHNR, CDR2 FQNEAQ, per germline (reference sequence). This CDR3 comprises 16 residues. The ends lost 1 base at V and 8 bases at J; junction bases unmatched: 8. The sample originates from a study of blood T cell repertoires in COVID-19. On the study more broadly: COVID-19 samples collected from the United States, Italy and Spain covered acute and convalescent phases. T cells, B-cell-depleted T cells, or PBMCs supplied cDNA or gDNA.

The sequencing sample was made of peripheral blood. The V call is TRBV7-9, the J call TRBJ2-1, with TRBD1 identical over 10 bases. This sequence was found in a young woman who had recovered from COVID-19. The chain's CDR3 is CASSLEGDRGGYEQFF. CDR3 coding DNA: TGTGCCAGCAGCTTAGAAGGGGACAGGGGAGGATATGAGCAGTTCTTC.